These T cell receptor beta chains were read from a single sample in a study of blood T cell repertoires in COVID-19. Here immunoSEQ multiplex PCR was the method, and the copy in TCRdb shows in-frame clones only, minus some. The repertoire holds around 190,000 clones, with 75% to 85% as singletons. The sample was peripheral blood. The receptors stem from a human donor in a cohort sampled during active COVID-19. Each CDR3 is given with its conserved first and last residue. D genes are given only for firm matches. Some rows have no size entry. The others give once, few or many, or a class for an expanded clone.

cdr3_aa cdr3_nt cdr3_length v_call d_call j_call clone_size
CASSPLTSGGTETQYF TGTGCCAGCTCACCACTGACTAGCGGGGGGACAGAGACCCAGTACTTC 16 TRBV18 TRBD2 TRBJ2-5 NA
CASSSSTGLALDEQFF TGTGCCAGCAGCTCCTCTACGGGACTAGCGTTGGATGAGCAGTTCTTC 16 TRBV7-8 TRBD2 TRBJ2-1 NA
CASSQDRRMNTEAFF TGTGCCAGCAGCCAGGACAGGCGCATGAACACTGAAGCTTTCTTT 15 TRBV3-1/TRBV3-2 TRBD1 TRBJ1-1 NA
CASSQRTVAEDTQYF TGCGCCAGCAGCCAACGGACCGTAGCGGAAGATACGCAGTATTTT 15 TRBV4-3 NA TRBJ2-3 NA
CASRQSSSNQPQHF TGTGCCAGCAGGCAATCTAGTAGCAATCAGCCCCAGCATTTT 14 TRBV7-9 NA TRBJ1-5 few
CASSPGTGPNYEQYF TGTGCCAGCTCACCAGGGACAGGGCCAAACTACGAGCAGTACTTC 15 TRBV18 TRBD1 TRBJ2-7 once
CASSLVGRGIDTGELFF TGTGCCAGCAGCTTAGTGGGGCGGGGAATCGACACCGGGGAGCTGTTTTTT 17 TRBV11-2 NA TRBJ2-2 NA
CASSQALASYEQYF TGTGCCAGCAGCCAAGCACTAGCGAGCTACGAGCAGTACTTC 14 TRBV3-1/TRBV3-2 TRBD2 TRBJ2-7 NA
CASSQLQAPNTEAFF TGCGCCAGCAGCCAACTACAGGCGCCGAACACTGAAGCTTTCTTT 15 TRBV4-3 NA TRBJ1-1 once
CASTQAGGPYEQYF TGTGCCAGTACCCAGGCAGGGGGACCCTACGAGCAGTACTTC 14 TRBV19 TRBD1 TRBJ2-7 NA
CASTGPGQGLEQYF TGCGCCAGCACCGGACCGGGACAGGGTCTCGAGCAGTACTTC 14 TRBV5-1 TRBD1 TRBJ2-7 few
CASTPAAGGSYNEQFF TGTGCCAGCACCCCGGCGGCGGGAGGGTCCTACAATGAGCAGTTCTTC 16 TRBV7-2 TRBD2 TRBJ2-1 NA
CASSSGQVQAFF TGTGCCAGCAGCTCAGGACAGGTCCAAGCTTTCTTT 12 TRBV6-5 TRBD1 TRBJ1-1 NA
CSASGPWEQYF TGCAGTGCTTCAGGCCCCTGGGAGCAGTACTTC 11 TRBV20-1 NA TRBJ2-7 NA
CASRPRGQNEQYF TGTGCCAGCAGACCCAGGGGTCAGAACGAGCAGTACTTC 13 TRBV6-5 NA TRBJ2-7 NA
CASSVGTSGRTDTQYF TGTGCCAGCAGCGTGGGGACTAGCGGGCGCACAGATACGCAGTATTTT 16 TRBV9 TRBD2 TRBJ2-3 once
CASSLGAGLNEKLFF TGTGCCAGCAGCTTAGGCGCGGGACTGAATGAAAAACTGTTTTTT 15 TRBV13 NA TRBJ1-4 NA
CASSQDLPGGIGNTIYF TGCGCCAGCAGCCAAGATTTACCAGGGGGCATAGGAAACACCATATATTTT 17 TRBV4-3 TRBD1 TRBJ1-3 NA
CASSPDRVHGYTF TGTGCCAGCTCACCAGACAGGGTGCATGGCTACACCTTC 13 TRBV18 TRBD1 TRBJ1-2 once
CASSEVRAANGELFF TGTGCCAGCAGTGAAGTGCGGGCAGCTAACGGGGAGCTGTTTTTT 15 TRBV6-1 NA TRBJ2-2 once
CASSRPGQGANEQFF TGTGCCAGCAGTCGTCCGGGACAGGGGGCGAATGAGCAGTTCTTC 15 TRBV28 TRBD1 TRBJ2-1 NA
CASSPQLAQGFKGSYEQYF TGTGCCAGTAGTCCCCAGCTGGCACAGGGATTCAAGGGGTCCTACGAGCAGTACTTC 19 TRBV19 NA TRBJ2-7 NA
CASSIPGEGRHEQYF TGTGCCAGTAGTATCCCAGGGGAAGGGAGACACGAGCAGTACTTC 15 TRBV19 NA TRBJ2-7 NA
CASSEPSGRGSYEQYF TGCGCCAGCAGTGAACCTAGCGGGAGGGGGTCCTACGAGCAGTACTTC 16 TRBV10-2 TRBD2 TRBJ2-7 NA
CSTNDRAYGYTF TGCAGCACGAACGACAGAGCCTATGGCTACACCTTC 12 TRBV29-1 NA TRBJ1-2 NA
CASSPLEGTEQYF TGTGCCAGCAGTCCCCTCGAGGGTACCGAGCAGTACTTC 13 TRBV12-3/TRBV12-4 NA TRBJ2-7 NA
CASSFGRIEQYF TGTGCCAGCAGTTTCGGGAGGATCGAGCAGTACTTC 12 TRBV12-3/TRBV12-4 TRBD2 TRBJ2-7 NA
CASSQGQGNEQYF TGTGCCAGCAGCCAAGGACAGGGAAACGAGCAGTACTTC 13 TRBV14 TRBD1 TRBJ2-7 NA
CASSLMTTDTQYF TGTGCCAGCAGCTTAATGACAACAGATACGCAGTATTTT 13 TRBV7-3 NA TRBJ2-3 NA
CASSVTVNEQYF TGTGCCAGCAGTGTGACAGTCAACGAGCAGTACTTC 12 TRBV27 NA TRBJ2-7 few
CALRDRGEKLFF TGTGCCCTCCGGGACAGGGGTGAAAAACTGTTTTTT 12 TRBV28 TRBD1 TRBJ1-4 NA
CASRQDLPNTEAFF TGTGCCAGCAGGCAAGATCTACCGAACACTGAAGCTTTCTTT 14 TRBV3-1/TRBV3-2 NA TRBJ1-1 NA
CASSVQGAGSGNTIYF TGTGCCAGCAGCGTCCAGGGGGCAGGCTCTGGAAACACCATATATTTT 16 TRBV9 TRBD1 TRBJ1-3 NA
CASSPGAGGLETQYF TGTGCCAGCAGCCCGGGGGCAGGGGGATTAGAGACCCAGTACTTC 15 TRBV7-6 NA TRBJ2-5 NA
CASTSRGRNGNQPQHF TGTGCCAGCACCTCCCGAGGGCGGAATGGCAATCAGCCCCAGCATTTT 16 TRBV7-8 NA TRBJ1-5 few
CASSQTGGANTEAFF TGCGCCAGCAGCCAAACAGGGGGCGCGAACACTGAAGCTTTCTTT 15 TRBV4-3 TRBD1 TRBJ1-1 NA
CASSSGTGRGYEQYF TGTGCCAGCAGCTCCGGGACAGGGAGAGGCTACGAGCAGTACTTC 15 TRBV5-4 TRBD1 TRBJ2-7 NA
CASSLGSGQKETQYF TGTGCCAGCAGCTTAGGATCTGGGCAGAAAGAGACCCAGTACTTC 15 TRBV11-2 NA TRBJ2-5 NA
CASSLAPGYGYTF TGTGCCAGCAGCTTAGCACCGGGCTATGGCTACACCTTC 13 TRBV7-9 NA TRBJ1-2 NA
CASSLGTSGLSNSPLHF TGTGCCAGCAGCTTAGGGACCAGCGGGTTAAGTAATTCACCCCTCCACTTT 17 TRBV7-9 NA TRBJ1-6 few